This entry describes one TCR beta chain. This CDR3 spans 15 amino acids. Germline V gene data show CDR1 as MNHNS and CDR2 as SASEGT. Trimming removed 1 base at V and 4 bases at J, with 13 bases between. The repertoire was sequenced with immunoSEQ multiplex PCR; TCRdb's copy has only in-frame clones and lacks some. The data show 350,000 to 450,000 clones, roughly 90% seen once. Documented treatment: around 19 received Ad26.COV2.S at low or high dose, single or two shots; about 5 received placebo; per-sample allocation not given. Material that was analyzed had been drawn on day 63 after the first vaccine or placebo injection. The data were taken from a study of Ad26.COV2.S vaccination and SARS-CoV-2 variants.

This TCR derives from a person aged 18 to 59 who received the Ad26.COV2.S COVID-19 vaccine or a placebo. This chain uses TRBV6-1 with TRBJ2-5; D gene uncertain. The material sequenced was peripheral blood, taken in a trial of Ad26.COV2.S vaccine versus placebo. The CDR3 DNA reads TGTGCCAGCAGTGAAGTCTCCGGGTGGGGAGAGACCCAGTACTTC. Its translation: CASSEVSGWGETQYF.